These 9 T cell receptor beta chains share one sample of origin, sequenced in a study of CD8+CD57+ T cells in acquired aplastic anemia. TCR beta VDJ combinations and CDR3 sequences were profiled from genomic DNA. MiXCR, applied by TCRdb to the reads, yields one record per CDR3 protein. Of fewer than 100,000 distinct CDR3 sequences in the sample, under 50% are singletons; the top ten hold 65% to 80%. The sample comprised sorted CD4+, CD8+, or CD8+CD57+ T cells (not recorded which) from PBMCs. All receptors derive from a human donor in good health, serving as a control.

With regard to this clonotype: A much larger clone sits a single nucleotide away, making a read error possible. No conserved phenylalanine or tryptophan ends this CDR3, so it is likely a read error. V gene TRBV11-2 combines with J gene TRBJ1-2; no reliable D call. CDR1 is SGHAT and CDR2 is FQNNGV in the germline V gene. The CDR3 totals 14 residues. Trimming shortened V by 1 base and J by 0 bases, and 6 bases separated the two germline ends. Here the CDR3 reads CASSLGPTNYGYTL. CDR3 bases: TGTGCCAGCAGCTTAGGCCCAACTAACTATGGCTACACCCTC.

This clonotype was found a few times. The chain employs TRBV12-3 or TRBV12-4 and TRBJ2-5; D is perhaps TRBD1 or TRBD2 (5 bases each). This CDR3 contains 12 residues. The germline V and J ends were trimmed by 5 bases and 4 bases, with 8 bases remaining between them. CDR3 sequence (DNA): TGTGCCAGCAGTGGGGGTCCAGAGACCCAGTACTTC. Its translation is CASSGGPETQYF.

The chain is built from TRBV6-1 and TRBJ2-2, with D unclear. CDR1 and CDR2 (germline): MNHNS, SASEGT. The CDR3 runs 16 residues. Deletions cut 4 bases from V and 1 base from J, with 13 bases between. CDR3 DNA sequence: TGTGCCAGCAGTGCCCACCGTAGACAGAACACCGGGGAGCTGTTTTTT. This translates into CASSAHRRQNTGELFF.

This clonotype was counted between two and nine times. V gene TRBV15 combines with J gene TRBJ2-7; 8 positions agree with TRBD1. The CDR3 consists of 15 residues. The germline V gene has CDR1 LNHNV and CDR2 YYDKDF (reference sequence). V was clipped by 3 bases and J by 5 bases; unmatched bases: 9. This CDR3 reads CATSSDGQGVNEQYF. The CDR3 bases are TGTGCCACCAGCAGTGATGGACAGGGTGTAAACGAGCAGTACTTC.

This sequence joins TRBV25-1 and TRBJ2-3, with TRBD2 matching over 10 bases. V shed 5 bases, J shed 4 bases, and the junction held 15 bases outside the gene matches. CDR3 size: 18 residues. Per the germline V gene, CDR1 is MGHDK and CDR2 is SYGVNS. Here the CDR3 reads CASSYNPTSGEGADTQYF. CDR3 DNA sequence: TGTGCCAGCAGTTATAATCCCACTAGCGGGGAGGGGGCAGATACGCAGTATTTT.

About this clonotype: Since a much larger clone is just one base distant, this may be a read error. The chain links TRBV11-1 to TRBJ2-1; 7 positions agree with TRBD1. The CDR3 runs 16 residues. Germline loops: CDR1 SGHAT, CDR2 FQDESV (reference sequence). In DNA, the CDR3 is TGTGCCAGCAGCCCTAGGACAGGTGGGTCCTACAATAAGCAGTTCTTC. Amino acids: CASSPRTGGSYNKQFF. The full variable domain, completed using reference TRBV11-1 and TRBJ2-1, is EAEVAQSPRYKITEKSQAVAFWCDPISGHATLYWYRQILGQGPELLVQFQDESVVDDSQLPKDRFSAERLKGVDSTLKIQPAELGDSAMYLCASSPRTGGSYNKQFFGPGTRLTVL.

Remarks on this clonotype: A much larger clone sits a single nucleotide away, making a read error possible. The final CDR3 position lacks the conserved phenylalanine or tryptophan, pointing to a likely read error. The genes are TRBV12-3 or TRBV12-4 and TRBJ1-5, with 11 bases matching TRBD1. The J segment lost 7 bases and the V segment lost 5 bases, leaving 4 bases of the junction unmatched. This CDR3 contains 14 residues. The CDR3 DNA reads TGTGCCAGCAGTCCGGGACAGGGGGGACAGCCCCAGCATCTT. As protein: CASSPGQGGQPQHL.

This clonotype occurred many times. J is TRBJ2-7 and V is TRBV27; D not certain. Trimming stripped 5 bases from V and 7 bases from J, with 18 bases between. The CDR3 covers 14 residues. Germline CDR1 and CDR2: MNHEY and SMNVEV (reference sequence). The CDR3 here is CASSLQVTDQEQYF. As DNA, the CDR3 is TGTGCCAGCAGTCTGCAAGTGACGGACCAAGAGCAGTACTTC.

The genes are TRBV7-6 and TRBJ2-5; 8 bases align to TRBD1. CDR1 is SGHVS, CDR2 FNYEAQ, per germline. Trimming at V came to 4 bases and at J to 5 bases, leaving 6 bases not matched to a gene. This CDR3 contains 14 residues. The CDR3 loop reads CASSSRQGMETQYF. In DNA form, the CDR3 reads TGTGCCAGCAGCTCCCGACAGGGGATGGAGACCCAGTACTTC. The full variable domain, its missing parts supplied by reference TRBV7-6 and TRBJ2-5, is GAGVSQSPRYKVTKRGQDVALRCDPISGHVSLYWYRQALGQGPEFLTYFNYEAQQDKSGLPNDRFSAERPEGSISTLTIQRTEQRDSAMYRCASSSRQGMETQYFGPGTRLLVL.